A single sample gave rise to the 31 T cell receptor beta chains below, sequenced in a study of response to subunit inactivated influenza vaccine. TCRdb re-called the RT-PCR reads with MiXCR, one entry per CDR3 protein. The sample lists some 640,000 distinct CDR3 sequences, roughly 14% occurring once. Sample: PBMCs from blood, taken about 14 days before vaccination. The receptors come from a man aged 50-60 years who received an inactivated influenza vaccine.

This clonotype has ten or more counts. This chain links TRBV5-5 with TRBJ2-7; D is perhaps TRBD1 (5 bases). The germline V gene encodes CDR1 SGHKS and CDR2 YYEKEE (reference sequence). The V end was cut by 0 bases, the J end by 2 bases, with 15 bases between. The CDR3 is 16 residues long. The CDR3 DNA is TGTGCCAGCAGCTTGGACGGGCAGGGATTTACCTACGAGCAGTACTTC. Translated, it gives CASSLDGQGFTYEQYF.

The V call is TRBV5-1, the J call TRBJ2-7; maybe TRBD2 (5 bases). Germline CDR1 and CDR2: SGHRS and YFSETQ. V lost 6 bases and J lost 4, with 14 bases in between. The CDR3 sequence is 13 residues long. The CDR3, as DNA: TGCGCCAGCAATAACGGGGAGATTTACGAGCAGTACTTC. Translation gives CASNNGEIYEQYF.

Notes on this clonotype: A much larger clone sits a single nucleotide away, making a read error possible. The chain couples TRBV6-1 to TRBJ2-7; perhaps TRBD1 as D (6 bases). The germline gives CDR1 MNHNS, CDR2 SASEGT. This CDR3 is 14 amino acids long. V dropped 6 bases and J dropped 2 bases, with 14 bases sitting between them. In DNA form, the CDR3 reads TGTGCCAGCAGCACCCAACAGGGTACCTACGAGCAGTACTTC. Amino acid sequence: CASSTQQGTYEQYF.

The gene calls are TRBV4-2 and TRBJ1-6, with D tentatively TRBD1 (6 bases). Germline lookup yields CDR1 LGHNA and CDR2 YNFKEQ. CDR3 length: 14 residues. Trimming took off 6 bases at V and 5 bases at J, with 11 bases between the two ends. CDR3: CASSPGTNNSPLHF. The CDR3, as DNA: TGTGCCAGCAGTCCCGGGACAAATAATTCACCCCTCCACTTT.

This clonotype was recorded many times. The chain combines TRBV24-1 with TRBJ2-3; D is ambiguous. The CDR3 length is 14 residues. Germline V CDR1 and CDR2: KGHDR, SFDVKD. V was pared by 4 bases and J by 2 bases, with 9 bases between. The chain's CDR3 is CATSDHGITDTQYF. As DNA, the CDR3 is TGTGCCACCAGTGACCACGGCATCACAGATACGCAGTATTTT.

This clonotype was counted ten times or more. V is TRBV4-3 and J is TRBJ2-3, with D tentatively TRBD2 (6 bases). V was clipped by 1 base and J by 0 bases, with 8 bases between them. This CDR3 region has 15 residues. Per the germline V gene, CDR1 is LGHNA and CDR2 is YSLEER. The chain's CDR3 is CASSQVGGSTDTQYF. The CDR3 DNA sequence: TGCGCCAGCAGCCAAGTAGGAGGGAGCACAGATACGCAGTATTTT.

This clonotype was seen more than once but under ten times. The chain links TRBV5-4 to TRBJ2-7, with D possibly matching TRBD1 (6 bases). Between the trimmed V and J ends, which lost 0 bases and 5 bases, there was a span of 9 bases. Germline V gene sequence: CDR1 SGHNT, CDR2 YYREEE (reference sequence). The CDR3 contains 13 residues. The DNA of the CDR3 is TGTGCCAGCAGCTTGGATCAGGGGAACGAGCAGTACTTC. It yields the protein CASSLDQGNEQYF.

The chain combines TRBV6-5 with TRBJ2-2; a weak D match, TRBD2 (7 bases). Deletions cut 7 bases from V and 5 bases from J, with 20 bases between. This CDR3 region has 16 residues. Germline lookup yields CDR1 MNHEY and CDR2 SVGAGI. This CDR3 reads CASNSLHGGLTGELFF. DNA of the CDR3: TGTGCCAGCAATTCTCTCCACGGGGGGCTGACCGGGGAGCTGTTTTTT.

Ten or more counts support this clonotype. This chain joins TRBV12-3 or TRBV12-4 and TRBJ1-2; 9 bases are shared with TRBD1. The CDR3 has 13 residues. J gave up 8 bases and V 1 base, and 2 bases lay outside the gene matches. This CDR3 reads CASSLGTGDGYTF. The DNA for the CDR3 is TGTGCCAGCAGTTTAGGGACAGGGGACGGCTACACCTTC.

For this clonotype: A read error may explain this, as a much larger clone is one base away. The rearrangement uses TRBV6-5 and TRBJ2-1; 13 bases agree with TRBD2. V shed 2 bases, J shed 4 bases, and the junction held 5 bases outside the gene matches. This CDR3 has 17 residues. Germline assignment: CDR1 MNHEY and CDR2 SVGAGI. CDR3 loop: CASSYRGLAGLYNEQFF. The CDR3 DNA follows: TGTGCCAGCAGTTACCGGGGACTAGCGGGGCTATACAATGAGCAGTTCTTC.

The CDR3 DNA reads TGTGCCAGCAGTTACCCCGACGGCAATGCCAACGTCCTGACTTTC. Protein product: CASSYPDGNANVLTF. This chain joins TRBV6-5 and TRBJ2-6; D unclear. CDR3 size: 15 residues. CDR1 and CDR2 from the germline V gene are MNHEY and SVGAGI. V gave up 2 bases and J gave up 7 bases, with 12 bases separating them.

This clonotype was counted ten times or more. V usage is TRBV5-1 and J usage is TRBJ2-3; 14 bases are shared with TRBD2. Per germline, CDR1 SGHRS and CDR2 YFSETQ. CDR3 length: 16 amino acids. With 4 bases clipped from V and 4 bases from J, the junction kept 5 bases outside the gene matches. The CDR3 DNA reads TGCGCCAGCAGCGAGGGACTAGCGGGAGTCGCAGATACGCAGTATTTT. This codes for CASSEGLAGVADTQYF.

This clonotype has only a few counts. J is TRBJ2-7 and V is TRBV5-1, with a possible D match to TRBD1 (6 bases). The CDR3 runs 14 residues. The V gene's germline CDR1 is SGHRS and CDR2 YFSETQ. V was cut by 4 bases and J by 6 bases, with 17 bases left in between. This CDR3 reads CASSLLAKGVEQYF. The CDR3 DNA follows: TGCGCCAGCAGCCTCCTTGCGAAGGGGGTCGAGCAGTACTTC.

Here the CDR3 reads CASRPTAGGELFF. The CDR3 DNA reads as TGTGCCAGCAGACCCACCGCTGGCGGGGAGCTGTTTTTT. V is TRBV12-3 or TRBV12-4 and J is TRBJ2-2; D call uncertain. The CDR3 is 13 residues long. Deletions cut 6 bases from V and 7 bases from J, with 12 bases between.

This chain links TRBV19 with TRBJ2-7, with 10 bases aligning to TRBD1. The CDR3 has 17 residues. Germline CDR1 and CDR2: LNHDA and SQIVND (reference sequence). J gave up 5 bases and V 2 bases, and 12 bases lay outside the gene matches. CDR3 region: CASSICVGGTGDNEQYF. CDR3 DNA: TGTGCCAGTAGTATATGTGTGGGCGGGACAGGGGATAACGAGCAGTACTTC. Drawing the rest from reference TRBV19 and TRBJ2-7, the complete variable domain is DGGITQSPKYLFRKEGQNVTLSCEQNLNHDAMYWYRQDPGQGLRLIYYSQIVNDFQKGDIAEGYSVSREKKESFPLTVTSAQKNPTAFYLCASSICVGGTGDNEQYFGPGTRLTVT.

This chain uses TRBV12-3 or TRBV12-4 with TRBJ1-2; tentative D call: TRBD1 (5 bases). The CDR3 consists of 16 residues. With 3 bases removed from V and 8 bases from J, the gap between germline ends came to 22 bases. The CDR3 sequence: CASSFLLEAGSSGYTF. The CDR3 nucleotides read TGTGCCAGCAGTTTCCTTTTGGAGGCAGGGTCGAGCGGCTACACCTTC.

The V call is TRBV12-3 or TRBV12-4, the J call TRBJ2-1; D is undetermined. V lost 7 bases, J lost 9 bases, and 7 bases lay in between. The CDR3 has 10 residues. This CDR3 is CASKGGEQFF. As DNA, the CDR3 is TGTGCCAGCAAGGGCGGTGAGCAGTTCTTC.

The CDR3 region is CANSGVSEGGPGELFF. The CDR3, as DNA: TGTGCCAACTCAGGGGTCTCCGAAGGTGGACCCGGGGAGCTGTTTTTT. This chain joins TRBV3-1 and TRBJ2-2; tentatively, D is TRBD1 (6 bases). Per the germline V gene, CDR1 is LGHDT and CDR2 is YNNKEL (reference sequence). V shed 10 bases and J shed 6 bases, with 24 bases lying between them. The CDR3 contains 16 residues.

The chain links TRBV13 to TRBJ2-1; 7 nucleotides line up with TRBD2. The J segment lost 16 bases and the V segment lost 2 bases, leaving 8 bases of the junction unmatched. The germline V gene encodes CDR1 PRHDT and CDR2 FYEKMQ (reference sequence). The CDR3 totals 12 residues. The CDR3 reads CASSLSGKSYFF. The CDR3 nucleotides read TGTGCCAGCAGCTTAAGCGGGAAGAGCTACTTCTTC.

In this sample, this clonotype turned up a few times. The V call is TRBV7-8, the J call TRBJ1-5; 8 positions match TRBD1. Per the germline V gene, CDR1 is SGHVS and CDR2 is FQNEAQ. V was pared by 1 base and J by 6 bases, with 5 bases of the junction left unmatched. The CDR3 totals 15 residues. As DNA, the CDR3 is TGTGCCAGCAGCTTAGGACAGGGGCAAGGTCAGCCCCAGCATTTT. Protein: CASSLGQGQGQPQHF.

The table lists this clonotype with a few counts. CDR3 in amino acids: CASNRAGRLTDTQYF. The CDR3 region has the DNA TGTGCCAGCAACCGGGCGGGGAGGCTCACAGATACGCAGTATTTT. The chain is built from TRBV7-9 and TRBJ2-3; D possibly corresponds to TRBD2 (6 bases). V shed 7 bases and J shed 2 bases, with 16 bases lying between them. CDR3 length equals 15 residues. Germline assignment: CDR1 SEHNR and CDR2 FQNEAQ (reference sequence).

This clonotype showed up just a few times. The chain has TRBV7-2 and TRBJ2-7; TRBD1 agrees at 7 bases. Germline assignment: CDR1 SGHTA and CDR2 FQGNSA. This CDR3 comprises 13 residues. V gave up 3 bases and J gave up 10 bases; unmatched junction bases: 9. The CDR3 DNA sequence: TGTGCCAGCAGCTTTATAGGGGGCGCCGAACAGTACTTC. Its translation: CASSFIGGAEQYF. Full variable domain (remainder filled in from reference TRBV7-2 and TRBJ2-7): GAGVSQSPSNKVTEKGKDVELRCDPISGHTALYWYRQSLGQGLEFLIYFQGNSAPDKSGLPSDRFSAERTGGSVSTLTIQRTQQEDSAVYLCASSFIGGAEQYFGPGTRLTVT.

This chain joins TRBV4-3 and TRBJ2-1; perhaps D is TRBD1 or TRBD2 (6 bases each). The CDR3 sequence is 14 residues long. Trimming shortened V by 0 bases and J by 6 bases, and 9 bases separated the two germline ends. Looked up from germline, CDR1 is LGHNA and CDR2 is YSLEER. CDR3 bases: TGCGCCAGCAGCCAAGATACGGGGGCCAATGAGCAGTTCTTC. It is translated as CASSQDTGANEQFF.

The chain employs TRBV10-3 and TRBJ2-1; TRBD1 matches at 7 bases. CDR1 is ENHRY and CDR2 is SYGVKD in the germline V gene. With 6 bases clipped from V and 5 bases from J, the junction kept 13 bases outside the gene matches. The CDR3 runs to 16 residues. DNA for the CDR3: TGTGCCATCAGCCCAGCCCGGGACAGCGATAACAATGAGCAGTTCTTC. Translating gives CAISPARDSDNNEQFF.

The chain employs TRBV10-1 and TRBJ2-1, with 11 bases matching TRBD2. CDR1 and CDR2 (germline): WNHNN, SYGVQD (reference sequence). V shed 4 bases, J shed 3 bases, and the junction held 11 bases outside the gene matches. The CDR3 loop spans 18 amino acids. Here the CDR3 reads CASSAYSTGTSGYNEQFF. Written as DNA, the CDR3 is TGCGCCAGCAGTGCCTACAGCACCGGGACTAGCGGCTACAATGAGCAGTTCTTC.

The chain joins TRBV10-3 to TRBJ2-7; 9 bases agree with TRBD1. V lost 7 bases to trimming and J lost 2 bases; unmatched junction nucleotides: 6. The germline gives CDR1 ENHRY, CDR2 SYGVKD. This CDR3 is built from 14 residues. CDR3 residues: CAITSGTGPYEQYF. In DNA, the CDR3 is TGTGCCATCACCTCCGGGACAGGGCCCTACGAGCAGTACTTC.

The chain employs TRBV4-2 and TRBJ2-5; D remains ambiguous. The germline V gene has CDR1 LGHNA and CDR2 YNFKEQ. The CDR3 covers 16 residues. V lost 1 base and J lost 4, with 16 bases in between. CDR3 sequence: CASSQGPTPVGETQYF. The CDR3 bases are TGTGCCAGCAGCCAAGGGCCGACACCCGTGGGAGAGACCCAGTACTTC.

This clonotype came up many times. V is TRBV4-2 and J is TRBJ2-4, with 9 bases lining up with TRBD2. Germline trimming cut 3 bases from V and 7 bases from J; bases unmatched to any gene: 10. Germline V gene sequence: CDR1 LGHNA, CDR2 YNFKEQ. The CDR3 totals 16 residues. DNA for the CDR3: TGTGCCAGCAGCCAGACTTTAGCGGGAGTACGCAACATTCAGTACTTC. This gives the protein CASSQTLAGVRNIQYF.

The CDR3 sequence: CAIIQDQTYNEQFF. The CDR3 nucleotides read TGTGCCATCATTCAAGATCAGACCTACAATGAGCAGTTCTTC. This rearrangement joins TRBV10-3 to TRBJ2-1; unclear D gene. CDR1 is ENHRY, CDR2 SYGVKD, per germline. Trimming shortened V by 7 bases and J by 2 bases, and 12 bases separated the two germline ends. The CDR3 totals 14 residues.

The CDR3 loop reads CASRTGEQPQHF. As DNA, the CDR3 is TGTGCCAGCAGAACAGGGGAACAGCCCCAGCATTTT. The chain employs TRBV6-6 and TRBJ1-5, with 7 bases lining up with TRBD1. This CDR3 contains 12 residues. The ends lost 6 bases at V and 7 bases at J; junction bases unmatched: 3. Germline V gene data show CDR1 as MNHNY and CDR2 as SVGAGI (reference sequence).

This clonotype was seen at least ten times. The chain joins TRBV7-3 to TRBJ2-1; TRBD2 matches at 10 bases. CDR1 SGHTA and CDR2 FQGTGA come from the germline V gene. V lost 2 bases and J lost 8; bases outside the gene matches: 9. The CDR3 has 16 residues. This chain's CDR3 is CASSLLGASGSYEQFF. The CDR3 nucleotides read TGTGCCAGCAGCTTACTGGGAGCTAGCGGGAGCTATGAGCAGTTCTTC.